Listed below are T cell receptor beta chains from one sample, sequenced in a study of control samples from healthy donors and cancer patients. Clones were read by immunoSEQ multiplex PCR, and TCRdb kept only the in-frame ones, dropping some. The sample consists of 6,000 to 8,000 clones, 76% of them appearing once. Sequencing was done on a sample of formalin-fixed, paraffin-embedded tissue. The receptors originated from a male donor with melanoma. Each CDR3 is given with its conserved first and last residue. Fields, in order: V gene, J gene, CDR3 protein.

>TRBV19|TRBJ2-7
CASSTTGTAFNEQYF
>TRBV2|TRBJ1-4
CASSALRANEKLFF
>TRBV28|TRBJ1-5
CASSPYREFQPQHF
>TRBV5-5|TRBJ2-5
CASSLVAVRETQYF
>TRBV10-1|TRBJ2-5
CASSGTPQETQYF
>TRBV27|TRBJ2-1
CASTPEGTGTLNEQFF
>TRBV18|TRBJ2-1
CASSPGTYNEQFF
>TRBV19|TRBJ2-7
CASSRDRGPPPYEQYF
>TRBV11-2|TRBJ2-7
CASSLTGNALAGQYF
>TRBV9|TRBJ2-3
CASSVEGASTDTQYF